This T cell receptor (beta chain) was captured by sequencing in a study of T cell repertoires in cytomegalovirus infection. The wider study: CMV infection together with matching HLA type was indicated by public TCR beta signatures. Notes on the study in general: Based on cumulative public TCR beta family frequency, carriers of CMV plus the relevant HLA were identified.

Note on this clonotype: Its antigen is not identified.

TCRdb re-called the reads with MiXCR, one entry per CDR3 protein. The table lists about 570,000 distinct CDR3 sequences, around 40% of them singletons, with 48% in the top ten. With 8 bases clipped from V and 0 bases from J, the junction kept 8 bases outside the gene matches. The CDR3 sequence is 15 residues long. The specimen comprised cultured PBMCs, sampled from culture after CMV antigen stimulation. This clonotype originated in a human donor in good health (CMV status not recorded). Some clones in this sample may be carry-over from other donors' samples. The chain carries TRBV12-3 or TRBV12-4 and TRBJ2-3, with 7 bases that match TRBD2. The CDR3 sequence is CASGGGGGSTDTQYF. CDR3 DNA: TGTGCCAGCGGGGGTGGCGGGGGTAGCACAGATACGCAGTATTTT.